What follows are 4 T cell receptor beta chains derived from one specimen sequenced in a study of cytomegalovirus exposure and HLA in healthy donors (dated by TCRdb to the late 2010s). The receptor library was made with the immunoSEQ multiplex PCR assay. A mixture of 60 forward primers for TCR Vbeta segments and 13 reverse primers for TCR Jbeta segments was used in the multiplex PCR. Sourced from immuneACCESS, this table was stored by TCRdb with only in-frame sequences that have V and J called. A share of the clones is absent; for the studies checked, an unresolved V gene accounts for under half, and the remainder has no known explanation. The sample table contains 150,000 to 200,000 clones; only one count was recorded for around 72% of them. Jointly, the top ten make up 2.5% to 3.5% of the sample. The sequenced sample was PBMCs. The receptors stem from a woman in her 50s in good health and CMV-seropositive.

This sequence joins TRBV19 and TRBJ2-7, with 10 bases matching TRBD2. Germline CDR1 reads LNHDA; CDR2 reads SQIVND (reference sequence). This CDR3 contains 17 residues. Germline trimming cut 5 bases from V and 0 bases from J; bases unmatched to any gene: 10. CDR3 protein: CASSAFASGRGSYEQYF. The CDR3 DNA is TGTGCCAGTAGTGCCTTTGCTAGCGGGAGAGGCTCCTACGAGCAGTACTTC.

This clone turned up a few times. The V gene is TRBV2, the J gene TRBJ1-2, with 10 bases matching TRBD1. The CDR3 is 16 amino acids. With 5 bases clipped from V and 8 bases from J, the junction kept 14 bases outside the gene matches. From germline, CDR1 is SNHLY and CDR2 FYNNEI. CDR3 loop: CASSLLGTGAVRGYTF. In nucleotides, the CDR3 is TGTGCCAGCAGTCTACTCGGGACAGGGGCGGTTCGGGGCTACACCTTC.

Note on this clone: The junction shows a germline mismatch at one end, possibly a read error. This CDR3 reads CASSLDGGEFLHF. In DNA, the CDR3 is TGTGCCAGCAGCCTAGACGGGGGGGAGTTCCTTCACTTC. This chain joins TRBV7-2 and TRBJ2-7, with 8 nucleotides matching TRBD2. The CDR3 extends over 13 amino acids. Germline V gives CDR1 SGHTA, CDR2 FQGNSA.

The chain joins TRBV11-3 to TRBJ2-2, with D possibly TRBD2 on 5 matching bases. Trimming took 1 base from V and 10 from J, leaving 7 bases between them. There are 12 residues in the CDR3. Germline CDR1 SGHNT, CDR2 YENEEA. CDR3 DNA: TGTGCCAGCAGCTTAGTGGGAGAGGAGCTGTTTTTT. Its translation: CASSLVGEELFF.